This T cell receptor beta chain was obtained from a study of T-cell memory formation after mild COVID-19. Regarding the study as a whole: Researchers found some responding clones in pre-infection memory, a sign that cross-reactive memory joined.

The table lists this clonotype with many counts. The antigen remains unidentified. V gave up 0 bases and J gave up 13 bases, with 7 bases separating them. This CDR3 region has 11 residues. Germline CDR1 is LGHNA and CDR2 is YNFKEQ. Via MiXCR, TCRdb re-called the 5' RACE reads, giving one row per CDR3 protein. The sample contains approximately 150,000 distinct CDR3 sequences, 19% of which appear only once. Sequencing used PBMCs or a T cell subset sorted from them (not recorded which). The chain carries TRBV4-2 and TRBJ2-1; tentative D call: TRBD1 (6 bases). This sequence originates from an adult woman who had mild COVID-19 (a few samples of this study predate the infection). Cell type and time point are not known. The CDR3 protein is CASSQEGGQFF. CDR3 sequence (DNA): TGTGCCAGCAGCCAAGAAGGGGGACAGTTCTTC.